This T cell receptor beta chain was documented in a study of blood T cell repertoires in COVID-19. On the study more broadly: Sites in the United States, Italy and Spain provided acute and convalescent COVID-19 samples.

TCRdb keeps only in-frame clones here, not all; method: immunoSEQ multiplex PCR. The sample lists a few hundred thousand clones; roughly 85% were seen once. The clonotype comes from a man aged 60 to 69 who had recovered from COVID-19. Sequencing input: peripheral blood.

This chain's CDR3 is CASSLAGTDVGYTF. The CDR3 DNA reads TGCGCCAGCAGCTTGGCAGGGACAGATGTTGGCTACACCTTC. The chain is built from TRBV5-1 and TRBJ1-2; 7 bases line up with TRBD1. J gave up 7 bases and V 0 bases, and 6 bases lay outside the gene matches. Germline V gene sequence: CDR1 SGHRS, CDR2 YFSETQ. The CDR3 is 14 residues long.